This T cell receptor (beta chain) stems from a study of blood T cell repertoires in COVID-19. Profiled with immunoSEQ multiplex PCR; TCRdb holds only in-frame clones, not every one. The data contain under 200,000 clones, over 75% of them singletons. The CDR3 loop spans 13 amino acids. The V gene end was trimmed by 4 bases and the J gene end by 6 bases; junction bases not matched to a gene: 6. CDR1 and CDR2 (germline): KGHSH, LQKENI. This clonotype originated in a man between 70 and 80 years old with active or convalescent COVID-19. V and J are TRBV18 and TRBJ2-7, with TRBD1 matching 7 bases. The sample comprised peripheral blood. CDR3 loop: CASSRDSNAEQYF. The CDR3 DNA reads as TGTGCCAGCTCACGGGACAGTAACGCCGAGCAGTACTTC.